The 27 T cell receptor beta chains below come from one sample, sequenced in a study of T-cell reconstitution after alpha-beta-depleted transplantation in children. This sample's TCRbeta library carried unique molecular identifier barcodes. Via MiXCR, TCRdb re-called the PCR reads, giving one row per CDR3 protein. The table shows around 700,000 distinct CDR3 sequences, with about 12% occurring only once. Sequences were derived from PBMCs, sampled before TCRalphabeta/CD19-depleted stem cell transplant. The receptor set was obtained from a girl aged 2 to 10 with congenital amegakaryocytic thrombocytopenia, due to receive a stem cell transplant.

The sample holds a few counts of this clonotype. The chain joins TRBV7-3 to TRBJ2-3; 7 positions agree with TRBD2. CDR1 and CDR2 (germline): SGHTA, FQGTGA. The length of the CDR3 is 16 residues. V dropped 3 bases and J dropped 4; count of bases not matched to a gene: 10. The CDR3, as DNA: TGTGCCAGCAGCTTTAGCGTAGCGGGTTCCCCAGATACGCAGTATTTT. It translates to CASSFSVAGSPDTQYF.

In its sample, this clonotype was seen many times. The V gene is TRBV5-1, the J gene TRBJ2-5, with D possibly TRBD2 on 6 matching bases. Germline CDR1 SGHRS, CDR2 YFSETQ. The V and J ends lost 0 bases and 0 bases respectively, with 9 bases between them. The CDR3 is made up of 15 amino acids. The CDR3 is CASSLGTIYQETQYF. DNA for the CDR3: TGCGCCAGCAGCTTGGGGACTATCTACCAAGAGACCCAGTACTTC.

The sample holds many counts of this clonotype. The rearrangement joins TRBV29-1 to TRBJ1-2, with no clear D. Germline assignment: CDR1 SQVTM and CDR2 ANQGSEA. CDR3 length: 14 residues. V lost 0 bases to trimming and J lost 2 bases, with 10 bases between them. In DNA form, the CDR3 reads TGCAGCGTTGAAGATCGGCGGCCGAACTATGGCTACACCTTC. Translation: CSVEDRRPNYGYTF. Based on the CDR3 plus reference TRBV29-1 and TRBJ1-2, the full variable domain is SAVISQKPSRDICQRGTSLTIQCQVDSQVTMMFWYRQQPGQSLTLIATANQGSEATYESGFVIDKFPISRPNLTFSTLTVSNMSPEDSSIYLCSVEDRRPNYGYTFGSGTRLTVV.

This clonotype was recorded a few times. The gene calls are TRBV5-1 and TRBJ1-1, with D maybe TRBD1 (5 bases). The germline V gene has CDR1 SGHRS and CDR2 YFSETQ. V lost 4 bases and J 4 bases, leaving 14 bases between the germline ends. The CDR3 is made up of 14 amino acids. The CDR3 nucleotides read TGCGCCAGCAGCGAGGGTAGGAGGGGCACTGAAGCTTTCTTT. As protein: CASSEGRRGTEAFF.

There are a few counts of this clonotype. The chain uses TRBV5-1 and TRBJ2-1; D is unclear. V lost 0 bases, J lost 9 bases, and 16 bases lay in between. The CDR3 contains 15 residues. Germline CDR1 SGHRS, CDR2 YFSETQ. CDR3 protein: CASSLDAEGWSEQFF. CDR3 nucleotides: TGCGCCAGCAGCTTGGATGCAGAAGGGTGGAGTGAGCAGTTCTTC.

This clonotype was observed a few times. V usage is TRBV11-2 and J usage is TRBJ1-1; D gene uncertain. CDR1 is SGHAT, CDR2 FQNNGV, per germline. The ends were cut back, 11 bases at V and 3 bases at J, with 13 bases in the middle. The CDR3 has 12 residues. CDR3 in DNA: TGTGCCGCTTCAGGCCGGGACACTGAAGCTTTCTTT. Residues: CAASGRDTEAFF. Using reference TRBV11-2 and TRBJ1-1 for the parts outside the CDR3, the full variable domain is EAGVAQSPRYKIIEKRQSVAFWCNPISGHATLYWYQQILGQGPKLLIQFQNNGVVDDSQLPKDRFSAERLKGVDSTLKIQPAKLEDSAVYLCAASGRDTEAFFGQGTRLTVV.

This clonotype was seen repeatedly, ten times or more. The chain is built from TRBV5-1 and TRBJ2-1; D possibly corresponds to TRBD2 (6 bases). CDR1 is SGHRS and CDR2 is YFSETQ in the germline V gene. The CDR3 is made up of 17 amino acids. V was pared by 1 base and J by 5 bases, with 19 bases between. The CDR3 loop reads CASSLLGGLAEDNEQFF. CDR3 sequence (DNA): TGCGCCAGCAGCTTGCTGGGGGGTTTAGCGGAAGACAATGAGCAGTTCTTC.

This clonotype appeared a few times. The V and J genes are TRBV12-3 or TRBV12-4 and TRBJ2-1, with D perhaps matching TRBD2 (6 bases). The CDR3 covers 15 residues. The V gene lost 6 bases and the J gene lost 2 bases, with 14 bases spanning the gap. This chain's CDR3 is CASSSLGEAYNEQFF. Here the CDR3 DNA reads TGTGCCAGCAGCTCCTTGGGGGAGGCCTACAATGAGCAGTTCTTC.

The genes are TRBV7-9 and TRBJ1-5, with D unclear. Trimming pared 4 bases from V and 9 bases from J, leaving 10 bases between. The germline CDR1 and CDR2 sequences are SEHNR and FQNEAQ (reference sequence). This CDR3 spans 12 amino acids. The CDR3 loop reads CASSSGPGPQHF. CDR3 in DNA: TGTGCCAGCAGCTCGGGCCCGGGGCCCCAGCATTTT.

Ten or more counts support this clonotype. V usage is TRBV29-1 and J usage is TRBJ2-1; 9 bases are a match to TRBD1. This CDR3 contains 13 residues. Trimming cost V 3 bases and J 8 bases; bases outside gene matches: 5. Germline V gene sequence: CDR1 SQVTM, CDR2 ANQGSEA. CDR3: CSVEGQGVDEQFF. The CDR3 nucleotides read TGCAGCGTTGAGGGACAGGGAGTTGATGAGCAGTTCTTC.

The chain carries TRBV5-1 and TRBJ2-7; the D gene is possibly TRBD2 (6 bases). CDR1 and CDR2 from the germline V gene are SGHRS and YFSETQ. The CDR3 has 18 amino acids. The V end was cut by 5 bases, the J end by 0 bases, with 24 bases between. Here the CDR3 DNA reads TGCGCCAGCAGGAGGGTCGCCTATGGAGCCGGGGGCTCCTACGAGCAGTACTTC. This codes for CASRRVAYGAGGSYEQYF.

This clonotype has at least ten counts. This chain uses TRBV20-1 with TRBJ2-3; D not resolved. V was cut by 3 bases and J by 3 bases, with 10 bases left in between. Germline lookup yields CDR1 DFQATT and CDR2 SNEGSKA (reference sequence). There are 13 residues in the CDR3. The CDR3 DNA follows: TGCAGTGCTAGTATGGAGACAACAGATACGCAGTATTTT. Translating gives CSASMETTDTQYF.

The chain joins TRBV30 to TRBJ2-7, with D uncertain. CDR1 is GTSNPN, CDR2 SVGIG, per germline (reference sequence). CDR3 size: 13 residues. The V gene lost 3 bases and the J gene lost 4 bases, with 13 bases spanning the gap. The CDR3 spells CAWSATSFYEQYF. In nucleotides, the CDR3 is TGTGCCTGGAGCGCCACCTCGTTTTACGAGCAGTACTTC.

This clonotype appeared once. The chain combines TRBV28 with TRBJ2-5; 7 bases line up with TRBD1. The length of the CDR3 is 16 residues. The V and J ends lost 6 bases and 2 bases, in that order; junction bases with no gene match: 12. Germline loops: CDR1 MDHEN, CDR2 SYDVKM. CDR3 in amino acids: CASRSGDREYQETQYF. The CDR3 bases are TGTGCCAGCAGGTCCGGTGACAGGGAATATCAAGAGACCCAGTACTTC. The full variable domain, its missing parts supplied by reference TRBV28 and TRBJ2-5, is DVKVTQSSRYLVKRTGEKVFLECVQDMDHENMFWYRQDPGLGLRLIYFSYDVKMKEKGDIPEGYSVSREKKERFSLILESASTNQTSMYLCASRSGDREYQETQYFGPGTRLLVL.

This clonotype was recorded only once. The genes are TRBV5-1 and TRBJ2-7, with 9 bases that match TRBD1. This CDR3 is 14 amino acids long. V lost 3 bases and J lost 5; bases outside the gene matches: 6. Germline lookup yields CDR1 SGHRS and CDR2 YFSETQ. Here the CDR3 reads CASSSRTGVDEQYF. The CDR3 DNA is TGCGCCAGCAGCTCGCGGACAGGGGTAGACGAGCAGTACTTC.

On this clonotype: A much more abundant neighbour one base away suggests this may be a read error. The chain employs TRBV7-9 and TRBJ1-1; D gene unclear. Germline loops: CDR1 SEHNR, CDR2 FQNEAQ (reference sequence). The CDR3 sequence is 12 residues long. This CDR3 reads CASTEKGTAAFF. The CDR3 nucleotides read TGTGCCAGTACAGAAAAGGGCACTGCAGCTTTCTTT.

In this sample, this clonotype turned up a few times. The chain recombines TRBV20-1 with TRBJ2-1, with 7 bases fitting TRBD2. Germline V lookup: CDR1 DFQATT, CDR2 SNEGSKA (reference sequence). This CDR3 contains 15 residues. V lost 4 bases, J lost 2 bases, and 8 bases stayed unmatched. In nucleotides, the CDR3 is TGCAGTGCTATCTTAGCGGGCCGAGCCTACAATGAGCAGTTCTTC. Translating gives CSAILAGRAYNEQFF.

The sample holds many counts of this clonotype. V gene TRBV6-5 combines with J gene TRBJ2-1, with D unresolved. The germline gives CDR1 MNHEY, CDR2 SVGAGI. The CDR3 spans 11 residues. The V gene lost 7 bases and the J gene lost 8 bases, with 9 bases spanning the gap. CDR3 in DNA: TGTGCCAGCACAGCGTTCGATGAGCAGTTCTTC. Protein sequence: CASTAFDEQFF.

In its sample, this clonotype was seen a few times. This sequence joins TRBV18 and TRBJ2-3; D is uncertain. In germline, CDR1 is KGHSH, CDR2 LQKENI. Trimming removed 3 bases from V and 2 bases from J, with 15 bases in between. The CDR3 totals 16 residues. Written as DNA, the CDR3 is TGTGCCAGCTCACCCGTACTCCACGGTCTCACAGATACGCAGTATTTT. It encodes CASSPVLHGLTDTQYF.

The chain links TRBV15 to TRBJ1-5; D perhaps matches TRBD1 (5 bases). CDR3 size: 16 residues. CDR1 is LNHNV and CDR2 is YYDKDF in the germline V gene (reference sequence). V was trimmed by 0 bases and J by 5 bases, leaving 14 bases between them. CDR3: CATSRDGGGSDQPQHF. DNA for the CDR3: TGTGCCACCAGCAGAGATGGGGGGGGATCTGATCAGCCCCAGCATTTT. The entire variable domain, with the rest obtained from reference TRBV15 and TRBJ1-5, is as follows: DAMVIQNPRYQVTQFGKPVTLSCSQTLNHNVMYWYQQKSSQAPKLLFHYYDKDFNNEADTPDNFQSRRPNTSFCFLDIRSPGLGDTAMYLCATSRDGGGSDQPQHFGDGTRLSIL.

The DNA for the CDR3 is TGTGCCAGCAGCTTAAACCCGAGCTCTGAAGCTTTCTTT. It yields the protein CASSLNPSSEAFF. This chain uses TRBV7-3 with TRBJ1-1; D is unresolved. Germline-derived CDR1 and CDR2 are SGHTA and FQGTGA. The length of the CDR3 is 13 residues. The V end lost 1 base, the J end lost 6 bases, and 9 bases lay between the germline ends. The full variable domain, with the rest looked up from reference TRBV7-3 and TRBJ1-1, is GAGVSQTPSNKVTEKGKYVELRCDPISGHTALYWYRQSLGQGPEFLIYFQGTGAADDSGLPNDRFFAVRPEGSVSTLKIQRTERGDSAVYLCASSLNPSSEAFFGQGTRLTVV.

This clonotype was detected ten times or more. The J gene is TRBJ2-1, the V gene TRBV20-1, with 7 nucleotides matching TRBD1. The trim removed 5 bases at V and 8 bases at J, leaving 0 bases unmatched. The CDR3 has 10 residues. CDR1 and CDR2 from the germline V gene are DFQATT and SNEGSKA (reference sequence). CDR3 bases: TGCAGTGCTGGACAGGATGAGCAGTTCTTC. Its protein product is CSAGQDEQFF.

The chain employs TRBV20-1 and TRBJ2-3; the D is unclear. The CDR3 length is 13 residues. Germline V gives CDR1 DFQATT, CDR2 SNEGSKA (reference sequence). Between the trimmed V and J ends, which lost 3 bases and 5 bases, there was a span of 12 bases. The CDR3 loop reads CSASRSGGDTQYF. DNA of the CDR3: TGCAGTGCTAGTCGATCCGGCGGAGATACGCAGTATTTT.

The rearrangement uses TRBV20-1 and TRBJ2-3, with D tentatively TRBD2 (5 bases). The CDR3 covers 14 residues. CDR1 and CDR2 (germline): DFQATT, SNEGSKA (reference sequence). With 2 bases removed from V and 6 bases from J, the gap between germline ends came to 15 bases. CDR3 coding DNA: TGCAGTGCTAGATTGCGGGCGAGGAGGGATACGCAGTATTTT. Its protein product is CSARLRARRDTQYF.

This clonotype showed up many times. The rearrangement uses TRBV20-1 and TRBJ2-1; D gene ambiguous. CDR1 and CDR2 (germline): DFQATT, SNEGSKA (reference sequence). Deletions cut 1 base from V and 3 bases from J, with 10 bases between. This CDR3 contains 14 residues. For the CDR3, the DNA is TGCAGTGCTAGAGCCTTAGGATACTACAATGAGCAGTTCTTC. Translated: CSARALGYYNEQFF.

The sample holds many counts of this clonotype. The chain is built from TRBV28 and TRBJ2-7; D perhaps matches TRBD2 (6 bases). CDR3 length: 13 amino acids. Trimming shortened V by 1 base and J by 4 bases, and 8 bases separated the two germline ends. Germline V gene sequence: CDR1 MDHEN, CDR2 SYDVKM. The CDR3 is CASSLSSGYEQYF. The CDR3, as DNA: TGTGCCAGCAGTTTATCGAGCGGGTACGAGCAGTACTTC.

The V and J genes are TRBV3-1 and TRBJ2-6, with 9 bases aligning to TRBD1. The germline gives CDR1 LGHDT, CDR2 YNNKEL (reference sequence). Trimming cost V 0 bases and J 2 bases; bases outside gene matches: 8. This CDR3 contains 19 residues. CDR3 sequence (DNA): TGTGCCAGCAGCCAAGATGAAAGGACAGGGGAGGCTGGGGCCAACGTCCTGACTTTC. Encoded protein: CASSQDERTGEAGANVLTF.